This TCR beta chain comes out of a study of blood T cell repertoires in COVID-19. Study-wide context: Spain, Italy and the United States supplied samples that represented acute and convalescent COVID-19. Sources were T cells, B-cell-depleted T cells, or PBMCs; the material itself was cDNA or gDNA.

Study processing details: Quantification of nucleated cells was approximated via reference gene primer amplification. Sequencing was performed with immunoSEQ multiplex PCR; in TCRdb, only in-frame clones are kept and a portion is missing. D and trimming were read from the DNA, whereas the V and J calls and clone size are those reported in that table. The sample gives 150,000 to 200,000 clones, around 80% of which show up once; less than 15% is in the top ten. Trimming took 5 bases from V and 3 from J, leaving 13 bases between them. The CDR3 runs 14 residues. Looked up from germline, CDR1 is SGHTA and CDR2 is FQGNSA.

The source of this sequence is a man aged 50 to 60 who had recovered from COVID-19. The chain links TRBV7-2 to TRBJ1-1; D gene uncertain. Sequenced material: peripheral blood. The CDR3 bases are TGTGCCAGCAGCCGCGGGAGGGTAGACACTGAAGCTTTCTTT. Amino acid sequence: CASSRGRVDTEAFF.